Below are 24 T cell receptor beta chains sequenced from a single sample in a study of cytomegalovirus exposure and HLA in healthy donors. A multiplex PCR was run with 60 Vbeta primers and 13 Jbeta primers. The repertoire was sequenced with immunoSEQ multiplex PCR; TCRdb's copy has only in-frame clones and lacks some. The sample carries 200,000 to 250,000 clones, about 89% recorded once. Sequencing used PBMCs. These receptor sequences come from a woman in her late teens or twenties in good health and CMV-seronegative.

The J gene is TRBJ2-7, the V gene TRBV5-1; 11 positions match TRBD2. The CDR3 extends over 15 amino acids. Trimming at V came to 7 bases and at J to 4 bases, leaving 10 bases not matched to a gene. Per the germline V gene, CDR1 is SGHRS and CDR2 is YFSETQ. In nucleotides, the CDR3 is TGCGCCAGCCGGGGGGCTAGCGGGAGGTCGTACGAGCAGTACTTC. This codes for CASRGASGRSYEQYF. The whole variable domain, filled in from reference TRBV5-1 and TRBJ2-7, reads KAGVTQTPRYLIKTRGQQVTLSCSPISGHRSVSWYQQTPGQGLQFLFEYFSETQRNKGNFPGRFSGRQFSNSRSEMNVSTLELGDSALYLCASRGASGRSYEQYFGPGTRLTVT.

V and J are TRBV6-5 and TRBJ2-7; maybe TRBD2 (6 bases). The CDR3 is 15 amino acids. Trimming removed 4 bases from V and 5 bases from J, with 18 bases in between. Germline lookup yields CDR1 MNHEY and CDR2 SVGAGI. The chain's CDR3 is CASSSQDPSVNEQYF. In DNA form, the CDR3 reads TGTGCCAGCAGTTCTCAAGACCCTAGCGTCAACGAGCAGTACTTC.

The genes are TRBV4-2 and TRBJ1-2; no clear D. V dropped 0 bases and J dropped 2 bases, with 13 bases sitting between them. Germline-derived CDR1 and CDR2 are LGHNA and YNFKEQ. The CDR3 is made up of 16 amino acids. The CDR3 DNA follows: TGTGCCAGCAGCCAAGATAGAGGTCGATCGAACTATGGCTACACCTTC. Its protein is CASSQDRGRSNYGYTF.

This CDR3 reads CASSPLTGPMSGYTF. The CDR3 nucleotides are TGCGCCAGCAGCCCTTTGACAGGGCCGATGAGTGGCTACACCTTC. The V gene is TRBV4-1, the J gene TRBJ1-2; 7 bases are a match to TRBD1. This CDR3 has 15 residues. Germline-derived CDR1 and CDR2 are MGHRA and YSYEKL. V gave up 4 bases and J gave up 7 bases; unmatched junction bases: 12.

The genes are TRBV14 and TRBJ2-6, with 12 bases that match TRBD1. Germline assignment: CDR1 SGHDN and CDR2 FVKESK. This CDR3 has 19 amino acids. V lost 5 bases and J lost 3; bases outside the gene matches: 11. The CDR3 spells CASSVRDRGRVGGANVLTF. CDR3 bases: TGTGCCAGCAGCGTGCGGGACAGGGGGCGAGTCGGTGGGGCCAACGTCCTGACTTTC.

The V call is TRBV5-1, the J call TRBJ2-6; TRBD2 is a possible D gene (5 bases). Trimming pared 5 bases from V and 1 base from J, leaving 13 bases between. The CDR3 runs 16 residues. Looked up from germline, CDR1 is SGHRS and CDR2 is YFSETQ. The DNA for the CDR3 is TGCGCCAGCAGTCGAGTTATAGCGTCTGGGGCCAACGTCCTGACTTTC. Translation: CASSRVIASGANVLTF. Full variable domain (missing parts from reference TRBV5-1 and TRBJ2-6): KAGVTQTPRYLIKTRGQQVTLSCSPISGHRSVSWYQQTPGQGLQFLFEYFSETQRNKGNFPGRFSGRQFSNSRSEMNVSTLELGDSALYLCASSRVIASGANVLTFGAGSRLTVL.

For this clone: Since the CDR3 does not end with the conserved phenylalanine or tryptophan, this likely comes from a read error. The chain uses TRBV7-8 and TRBJ1-1; 8 positions match TRBD1. The CDR3 length is 14 residues. V trimming: 5 bases; J trimming: 11 bases; junction bases outside the gene matches: 13. Germline lookup yields CDR1 SGHVS and CDR2 FQNEAQ. The DNA for the CDR3 is TGTGCCAGCAGCCCAGGCAGACAGGGGATGGAGGCTTTCTCT. The encoded protein is CASSPGRQGMEAFS.

Here the CDR3 DNA reads TGTGCCAGCAGTAAAGACAGAAAAGAAGCTTTCTTT. It specifies CASSKDRKEAFF. The rearrangement uses TRBV2 and TRBJ1-1; TRBD1 might be the D (5 bases). This CDR3 contains 12 residues. Germline V CDR1 and CDR2: SNHLY, FYNNEI. V lost 5 bases to trimming and J lost 8 bases, with 12 bases between them.

J is TRBJ2-5 and V is TRBV5-4, with 9 bases aligning to TRBD1. The germline V gene encodes CDR1 SGHNT and CDR2 YYREEE (reference sequence). Trimming at V came to 4 bases and at J to 2 bases, leaving 9 bases not matched to a gene. The CDR3 covers 16 residues. The CDR3 nucleotides read TGTGCCAGCAGCCATCTAATCGGGACAGGGCAAGAGACCCAGTACTTC. Its translation is CASSHLIGTGQETQYF. Full variable domain (rest looked up from reference TRBV5-4 and TRBJ2-5): ETGVTQSPTHLIKTRGQQVTLRCSSQSGHNTVSWYQQALGQGPQFIFQYYREEENGRGNFPPRFSGLQFPNYSSELNVNALELDDSALYLCASSHLIGTGQETQYFGPGTRLLVL.

DNA for the CDR3: TGCAGCGTTCCTCAGACCCTTAGCGGGGAGCGGACCGGGGAGCTGTTTTTT. As protein: CSVPQTLSGERTGELFF. V gene TRBV29-1 combines with J gene TRBJ2-2; 8 bases line up with TRBD2. The CDR3 is 17 residues long. CDR1 is SQVTM and CDR2 is ANQGSEA in the germline V gene. The V and J ends lost 5 bases and 5 bases, in that order; junction bases with no gene match: 16.

This clone was picked up a small number of times. This chain connects TRBV10-3 to TRBJ1-6; D call uncertain. V dropped 5 bases and J dropped 6 bases, with 11 bases sitting between them. CDR1 and CDR2 (germline): ENHRY, SYGVKD. The CDR3 extends over 14 amino acids. The CDR3 is CAISPAGPNSPLHF. The CDR3 bases are TGTGCCATCAGTCCGGCAGGCCCTAATTCACCCCTCCACTTT.

The chain joins TRBV6-6 to TRBJ1-5; a possible D gene is TRBD1 (6 bases). The CDR3 has 14 residues. The V gene's germline CDR1 is MNHNY and CDR2 SVGAGI (reference sequence). The V and J ends lost 5 bases and 3 bases respectively, with 11 bases between them. This CDR3 is CASSGTGFNQPQHF. The CDR3 region has the DNA TGTGCCAGCAGTGGCACAGGGTTCAATCAGCCCCAGCATTTT.

The J gene is TRBJ1-2, the V gene TRBV11-3, with a possible D match to TRBD1 (5 bases). Trimming took off 3 bases at V and 2 bases at J, with 13 bases between the two ends. This CDR3 has 15 residues. CDR1 is SGHNT and CDR2 is YENEEA in the germline V gene. The CDR3 sequence: CASSFTGKGNYGYTF. The CDR3 region has the DNA TGTGCCAGCAGCTTTACAGGAAAGGGAAACTATGGCTACACCTTC. The variable domain in full, completed from reference TRBV11-3 and TRBJ1-2, reads EAGVVQSPRYKIIEKKQPVAFWCNPISGHNTLYWYLQNLGQGPELLIRYENEEAVDDSQLPKDRFSAERLKGVDSTLKIQPAELGDSAVYLCASSFTGKGNYGYTFGSGTRLTVV.

The chain joins TRBV6-5 to TRBJ1-1; D is possibly TRBD1 (5 bases). There are 14 residues in the CDR3. Per the germline V gene, CDR1 is MNHEY and CDR2 is SVGAGI. The V end was cut by 6 bases, the J end by 7 bases, with 18 bases between. In DNA form, the CDR3 reads TGTGCCAGCAGGCGAAGTCATTCGGGGGATGAAGCTTTCTTT. This encodes CASRRSHSGDEAFF.

The count of this clone is one. V and J are TRBV2 and TRBJ2-1; 8 bases map to TRBD2. Per germline, CDR1 SNHLY and CDR2 FYNNEI. The CDR3 covers 16 residues. Unmatched junction bases numbered 12, after V lost 2 bases and J lost 9 bases. Here the CDR3 reads CASSELRAGAGGEQFF. CDR3 DNA sequence: TGTGCCAGCAGTGAATTAAGAGCGGGAGCAGGTGGTGAGCAGTTCTTC.

This clone has just a few counts. V usage is TRBV6-6 and J usage is TRBJ1-6, with TRBD1 matching 7 bases. The CDR3 runs 13 residues. CDR1 and CDR2 (germline): MNHNY, SVGAGI (reference sequence). With 4 bases clipped from V and 12 bases from J, the junction kept 6 bases outside the gene matches. CDR3 nucleotide sequence: TGTGCCAGCAGTTTTGGCGACAGGGTACCCCTCCACTTT. Its translation: CASSFGDRVPLHF.

The CDR3 bases are TGTGCCAGCAGCTTCGACAGGGGCGAGCAGTACTTC. Protein sequence: CASSFDRGEQYF. V gene TRBV5-4 combines with J gene TRBJ2-7; 8 nucleotides match TRBD1. The CDR3 spans 12 residues. J was trimmed by 6 bases and V by 2 bases; bases with no gene match: 1. Germline lookup yields CDR1 SGHNT and CDR2 YYREEE (reference sequence).

The chain has TRBV15 and TRBJ1-6; 7 bases map to TRBD1. Germline V gives CDR1 LNHNV, CDR2 YYDKDF (reference sequence). J gave up 9 bases and V 8 bases, and 7 bases lay outside the gene matches. The CDR3 spans 13 residues. CDR3 residues: CATRDSGGSPLHF. CDR3 in DNA: TGTGCCACCCGGGACAGCGGTGGTTCACCCCTCCACTTT. The full variable domain, rest sourced from reference TRBV15 and TRBJ1-6, is DAMVIQNPRYQVTQFGKPVTLSCSQTLNHNVMYWYQQKSSQAPKLLFHYYDKDFNNEADTPDNFQSRRPNTSFCFLDIRSPGLGDTAMYLCATRDSGGSPLHFGNGTRLTVT.

The V and J genes are TRBV5-4 and TRBJ2-5; 8 bases are shared with TRBD2. Germline assignment: CDR1 SGHNT and CDR2 YYREEE (reference sequence). The CDR3 totals 17 residues. V dropped 7 bases and J dropped 5; count of bases not matched to a gene: 19. The CDR3 protein is CASYARRGAPTDETQYF. The CDR3 coding sequence is TGTGCCAGCTATGCCAGGCGGGGGGCCCCAACGGACGAGACCCAGTACTTC. Full variable domain (missing parts from reference TRBV5-4 and TRBJ2-5): ETGVTQSPTHLIKTRGQQVTLRCSSQSGHNTVSWYQQALGQGPQFIFQYYREEENGRGNFPPRFSGLQFPNYSSELNVNALELDDSALYLCASYARRGAPTDETQYFGPGTRLLVL.

V gene TRBV2 combines with J gene TRBJ2-2, with a weak D call TRBD2 (6 bases). CDR1 is SNHLY, CDR2 FYNNEI, per germline. The CDR3 has 15 amino acids. The germline V and J ends were trimmed by 6 bases and 5 bases, with 16 bases remaining between them. CDR3: CASSNHEGTTGELFF. The CDR3 bases are TGTGCCAGCAGCAACCACGAGGGGACTACCGGGGAGCTGTTTTTT.

The CDR3 reads CASSNGRQGDNEQYF. The DNA for the CDR3 is TGTGCCAGTAGTAATGGTCGACAGGGAGACAACGAGCAGTACTTC. The V call is TRBV19, the J call TRBJ2-7; 7 positions match TRBD1. Looked up from germline, CDR1 is LNHDA and CDR2 is SQIVND (reference sequence). This CDR3 spans 15 amino acids. Trimming at V came to 4 bases and at J to 5 bases, leaving 11 bases not matched to a gene.

The CDR3 here is CASSPHSGGAFETQYF. CDR3 nucleotide sequence: TGTGCCAGCAGCCCCCATAGCGGGGGGGCCTTTGAGACCCAGTACTTC. The chain combines TRBV7-2 with TRBJ2-5, with TRBD2 matching over 11 bases. The CDR3 spans 16 residues. Germline V gives CDR1 SGHTA, CDR2 FQGNSA. After removal of 5 bases from V and 5 bases from J, the junction contained 10 bases not matched to a gene. Full variable domain (rest looked up from reference TRBV7-2 and TRBJ2-5): GAGVSQSPSNKVTEKGKDVELRCDPISGHTALYWYRQSLGQGLEFLIYFQGNSAPDKSGLPSDRFSAERTGGSVSTLTIQRTQQEDSAVYLCASSPHSGGAFETQYFGPGTRLLVL.

This chain uses TRBV18 with TRBJ1-1, with D perhaps TRBD1 (6 bases). Trimming removed 4 bases from V and 3 bases from J, with 9 bases in between. The CDR3 contains 13 residues. Germline V gives CDR1 KGHSH, CDR2 LQKENI. The chain's CDR3 is CASSQGGDTEAFF. Here the CDR3 DNA reads TGTGCCAGCTCACAGGGGGGGGACACTGAAGCTTTCTTT.

This clone was seen only once. CDR3 nucleotides: TGTGCCAGCAGCTTAGTAGCGGGCGACCGTACCGGGGAGCTGTTTTTT. Amino acids: CASSLVAGDRTGELFF. The chain joins TRBV7-6 to TRBJ2-2, with 7 bases that match TRBD2. The germline V gene has CDR1 SGHVS and CDR2 FNYEAQ. This CDR3 is 16 amino acids long. Unmatched junction bases numbered 7, after V lost 1 base and J lost 5 bases.